The rows below give T cell receptor beta chains drawn from one sample of a study of T-cell memory formation after mild COVID-19. MiXCR, applied by TCRdb to the 5' RACE reads, yields one record per CDR3 protein. This table has around 130,000 distinct CDR3 sequences, roughly 15% appearing once. The sample comprised PBMCs or a T cell subset sorted from them (not recorded which). The receptors were sampled from an adult woman who had mild COVID-19 (a few samples of this study predate the infection). Cell type and time point are not known. Both conserved end residues are part of each CDR3. A D gene is named only where the DNA matches it firmly. Only part of the rows carry a size: once, few, many, or a class if the clone is expanded.

D: NA
V: TRBV7-9
J: TRBJ2-2
size: NA
DNA: TGTGCCAGCAACGACAGGAACACCGGGGAGCTGTTTTTT
CDR3: CASNDRNTGELFF

D: NA
V: TRBV2
J: TRBJ1-4
size: NA
DNA: TGTGCCAGCAGTGACGGCCGGAACTTTAATGAAAAACTGTTTTTT
CDR3: CASSDGRNFNEKLFF

D: NA
V: TRBV12-3/TRBV12-4
J: TRBJ2-3
size: few
DNA: TGTGCCAGCAGTTCCGCTGACTCCACGGTGGGGATAAGACGGTCGCAGTATTTT
CDR3: CASSSADSTVGIRRSQYF

D: TRBD2
V: TRBV7-9
J: TRBJ2-1
size: few
DNA: TGTGCCAGCATTACGGGACTAGCTGAGAATGAGCAGTTCTTC
CDR3: CASITGLAENEQFF

D: NA
V: TRBV5-1
J: TRBJ2-1
size: NA
DNA: TGCGCCAGCAGCTTCTCCTTCGCCAGCAATGAGCAGTTCTTC
CDR3: CASSFSFASNEQFF

D: NA
V: TRBV7-3
J: TRBJ2-3
size: NA
DNA: TGTGCCAGCAGCCCGCGACGGACAACCGGGGGCACAGATACGCAGTATTTT
CDR3: CASSPRRTTGGTDTQYF

D: TRBD1
V: TRBV20-1
J: TRBJ1-1
size: NA
DNA: TGCAGTGCGCCGGGACAGGGGGAGATGAACACTGAAGCTTTCTTT
CDR3: CSAPGQGEMNTEAFF

D: TRBD2
V: TRBV6-1
J: TRBJ2-3
size: few
DNA: TGTGCCAGCGGGGAGGGAAACGGGATAGATACGCAGTATTTT
CDR3: CASGEGNGIDTQYF

D: TRBD2
V: TRBV11-2
J: TRBJ2-3
size: few
DNA: TGTGCCAGCAGCTTAGATGTACTAGCGGGGACTCCAGATACGCAGTATTTT
CDR3: CASSLDVLAGTPDTQYF

D: TRBD1
V: TRBV7-2
J: TRBJ2-3
size: few
DNA: TGTGCCAGCAGCTTCCCCCAGGGGGCGGTGAGGGCAGATACGCAGTATTTT
CDR3: CASSFPQGAVRADTQYF

D: NA
V: TRBV27
J: TRBJ1-1
size: few
DNA: TGTGCCAGCAGTCATCGGAGGATGGACACTGAAGCTTTCTTT
CDR3: CASSHRRMDTEAFF

D: NA
V: TRBV5-4
J: TRBJ1-1
size: NA
DNA: TGTGCCAGCAGCTTGGCGTCAGGGACGTTGAGCACTGAAGCTTTCTTT
CDR3: CASSLASGTLSTEAFF

D: TRBD2
V: TRBV7-2
J: TRBJ2-2
size: few
DNA: TGTGCCAGCAGCACTTTTAGGAGACTAGCGGGAGAGACCGGGGAGCTGTTTTTT
CDR3: CASSTFRRLAGETGELFF

D: TRBD2
V: TRBV4-3
J: TRBJ2-7
size: few
DNA: TGCGCCAGCAGCCAAGCTCTTCCGGGTAGCGGGAGTTCCTACGAGCAGTACTTC
CDR3: CASSQALPGSGSSYEQYF

D: TRBD1
V: TRBV5-1
J: TRBJ1-1
size: few
DNA: TGCGCCAGCAGCTGGGGGACAGGCGCCCAGGAAGCTTTCTTT
CDR3: CASSWGTGAQEAFF

D: NA
V: TRBV7-6
J: TRBJ2-5
size: few
DNA: TGTGCCAGCAGCTTTGGATTGAGGGCGAGAGAAGAGACCCAGTACTTC
CDR3: CASSFGLRAREETQYF

D: NA
V: TRBV18
J: TRBJ2-1
size: few
DNA: TGTGCCAGCTCCAAGACGGGAGCTGACAATGAGCAGTTCTTC
CDR3: CASSKTGADNEQFF

D: NA
V: TRBV4-2
J: TRBJ2-2
size: NA
DNA: TGTGCCAGCAGCCGAATAGGGGCTAACACCGGGGAGCTGTTTTTT
CDR3: CASSRIGANTGELFF

D: NA
V: TRBV9
J: TRBJ2-1
size: NA
DNA: TGTGCCAGCAGCCCCGGCGGATTGAGCTCCTACAATGAGCAGTTCTTC
CDR3: CASSPGGLSSYNEQFF

D: NA
V: TRBV5-1
J: TRBJ1-2
size: NA
DNA: TGCGCCAGCAGCTTTCAGGTCGGGAACTATGGCTACACCTTC
CDR3: CASSFQVGNYGYTF

D: NA
V: TRBV24-1
J: TRBJ2-7
size: many
DNA: TGTGCCACCAGTGATTCCCTTTGGGCAGGGGTGCAGTACTTC
CDR3: CATSDSLWAGVQYF

D: TRBD2
V: TRBV6-6
J: TRBJ2-2
size: NA
DNA: TGTGCCAGCAGTCCACTAGCGGGGGGGCGCGGGGAGCTGTTTTTT
CDR3: CASSPLAGGRGELFF

D: NA
V: TRBV20-1
J: TRBJ1-2
size: NA
DNA: TGCAGTGCTAGAGATCCCCGGAGCTATGGCTACACCTTC
CDR3: CSARDPRSYGYTF

D: NA
V: TRBV11-2
J: TRBJ1-4
size: NA
DNA: TGTGCCAGCAGCTTTGGGGGACGGGAAAAACTGTTTTTT
CDR3: CASSFGGREKLFF

D: NA
V: TRBV12-3/TRBV12-4
J: TRBJ2-3
size: few
DNA: TGTGCCAGCAGTTTACGCTACGGGACAGATACGCAGTATTTT
CDR3: CASSLRYGTDTQYF

D: NA
V: TRBV29-1
J: TRBJ1-3
size: few
DNA: TGCAGCGTTGCCGGGGGTGGAAACACCATATATTTT
CDR3: CSVAGGGNTIYF

D: TRBD2
V: TRBV4-2
J: TRBJ2-3
size: few
DNA: TGTGCCAGCAGCCAAGATTTGGCTAGCGGTACAGATACGCAGTATTTT
CDR3: CASSQDLASGTDTQYF

D: NA
V: TRBV5-1
J: TRBJ2-5
size: few
DNA: TGCGCCAGCAGCTTTGCGGTGGAGACCCAGTACTTC
CDR3: CASSFAVETQYF

D: NA
V: TRBV12-3/TRBV12-4
J: TRBJ2-3
size: many
DNA: TGTGCCAGCAGTCGACGGCGGGGCAGCACAGATACGCAGTATTTT
CDR3: CASSRRRGSTDTQYF

D: NA
V: TRBV5-1
J: TRBJ2-5
size: many
DNA: TGCGCCAGCAGCTTGGAAGGTCTCCAAGAGACCCAGTACTTC
CDR3: CASSLEGLQETQYF

D: TRBD1
V: TRBV7-9
J: TRBJ2-7
size: NA
DNA: TGTGCCAGCAGCGAAGGGACAGTCCCCTACGAGCAGTACTTC
CDR3: CASSEGTVPYEQYF

D: TRBD1
V: TRBV7-2
J: TRBJ1-5
size: few
DNA: TGTGCCAGCAGCTACAGGGGAAATCAGCCCCAGCATTTT
CDR3: CASSYRGNQPQHF

D: NA
V: TRBV4-3
J: TRBJ1-2
size: few
DNA: TGCGCCAGCAGCCAAGATAGAGGCGGATCTAACTATGGCTACACCTTC
CDR3: CASSQDRGGSNYGYTF

D: NA
V: TRBV7-2
J: TRBJ2-7
size: NA
DNA: TGTGCCAGCAGCTTTCTAAGCGGAGACTACGAGCAGTACTTC
CDR3: CASSFLSGDYEQYF

D: NA
V: TRBV14
J: TRBJ1-2
size: NA
DNA: TGTGCCAGCAGCCACTCAGTAGACTATGGCTACACCTTC
CDR3: CASSHSVDYGYTF

D: NA
V: TRBV5-6
J: TRBJ1-2
size: NA
DNA: TGTGCCAGCAGTCGCGCAGGGCCTGGCTACACCTTC
CDR3: CASSRAGPGYTF

D: NA
V: TRBV12-3/TRBV12-4
J: TRBJ1-2
size: NA
DNA: TGTGCCAGCACCCGGCGTCTTTCGGGAGGCTATGGCTACACCTTC
CDR3: CASTRRLSGGYGYTF

D: NA
V: TRBV20-1
J: TRBJ1-6
size: few
DNA: TGCAGTGCCCCCCTCCCGACAGGAAGATTCAATTCACCCCTCCACTTT
CDR3: CSAPLPTGRFNSPLHF

D: TRBD2
V: TRBV4-3
J: TRBJ2-5
size: NA
DNA: TGCGCCAGCAGCCAAGAGAGGGGGGTCGGGCTAGCGGGAGTAGAGACCCAGTACTTC
CDR3: CASSQERGVGLAGVETQYF

D: TRBD1
V: TRBV13
J: TRBJ2-3
size: few
DNA: TGTGCCAGCAGTCGACAGGGGAGCACAGATACGCAGTATTTT
CDR3: CASSRQGSTDTQYF

D: TRBD1
V: TRBV29-1
J: TRBJ2-5
size: NA
DNA: TGCAGCGTTTGCCCCGGACAGGGAAGGGAAGAGACCCAGTACTTC
CDR3: CSVCPGQGREETQYF

D: NA
V: TRBV14
J: TRBJ1-1
size: few
DNA: TGTGCCAGCAGCCCATTCCCCAGGGGCACTGAAGCTTTCTTT
CDR3: CASSPFPRGTEAFF

D: NA
V: TRBV23-1
J: TRBJ1-1
size: NA
DNA: TGCGCCAGCAGTCAAGGGCAGTTTATGACTGAAGCTTTCTTT
CDR3: CASSQGQFMTEAFF

D: TRBD1
V: TRBV5-5
J: TRBJ1-2
size: few
DNA: TGTGCCAGCAGCAGCGAGGACAGGGGGACCTATGGCTACACCTTC
CDR3: CASSSEDRGTYGYTF

D: TRBD1
V: TRBV12-3/TRBV12-4
J: TRBJ2-7
size: NA
DNA: TGTGCCAGCAGCCTACCGGGACAGTCCTACGAGCAGTACTTC
CDR3: CASSLPGQSYEQYF

D: NA
V: TRBV19
J: TRBJ2-3
size: NA
DNA: TGTGCCAGTAGTCCCCGATCAAATTTCGCAGATACGCAGTATTTT
CDR3: CASSPRSNFADTQYF

D: NA
V: TRBV6-2/TRBV6-3
J: TRBJ2-2
size: many
DNA: TGTGCCAGCAGTTACGATTCACGGAATACCGGGGAGCTGTTTTTT
CDR3: CASSYDSRNTGELFF

D: NA
V: TRBV12-3/TRBV12-4
J: TRBJ1-1
size: few
DNA: TGTGCCAGTAAACAGGGACGGGGCACTGAAGCTTTCTTT
CDR3: CASKQGRGTEAFF

D: NA
V: TRBV12-3/TRBV12-4
J: TRBJ1-1
size: few
DNA: TGTGCCAGCACCCGGGGGGGGTTGAGCACTGAAGCTTTCTTT
CDR3: CASTRGGLSTEAFF

D: NA
V: TRBV29-1
J: TRBJ2-7
size: few
DNA: TGCAGCGTCGAGGACGGAAGCTCCTACGAGCAGTACTTC
CDR3: CSVEDGSSYEQYF

D: NA
V: TRBV3-1
J: TRBJ2-5
size: few
DNA: TGTGCCAGCAGCCAGGACATGTTCCAAGAGACCCAGTACTTC
CDR3: CASSQDMFQETQYF

D: NA
V: TRBV4-1
J: TRBJ2-7
size: NA
DNA: TGCGCTAGCAGCCAAGAGGGGACTTCCAACTACGAGCAGTACTTC
CDR3: CASSQEGTSNYEQYF

D: TRBD1
V: TRBV4-1
J: TRBJ2-4
size: NA
DNA: TGCGCCAGCAGCCCGGGACAGGGGGCGGACATTCAGTACTTC
CDR3: CASSPGQGADIQYF